The sequence of this T cell receptor beta chain was determined in a study of T cell changes during pregnancy in multiple sclerosis. Profiled with immunoSEQ multiplex PCR; TCRdb holds only in-frame clones, not every one. This sample yields more than 25,000 clones, of which 70% to 90% are seen a single time; around 10% belongs to the top ten. This CDR3 is 18 amino acids long. Per the germline V gene, CDR1 is MNHEY and CDR2 is SMNVEV (reference sequence). Germline trimming cut 4 bases from V and 6 bases from J; bases unmatched to any gene: 8. The material sequenced was CD8+ T cells from peripheral blood mononuclear cells, taken in the third trimester of pregnancy. The TCR sequence derives from a female donor with multiple sclerosis, enrolled in a pregnancy study. The chain joins TRBV27 to TRBJ2-2, with 16 bases lining up with TRBD2. The CDR3 sequence: CASSWGLAGGVVAGELFF. As DNA, the CDR3 is TGTGCCAGCAGTTGGGGACTAGCGGGAGGGGTGGTCGCCGGGGAGCTGTTTTTT.